This record covers a single T cell receptor (beta chain). Trimming removed 2 bases from V and 2 bases from J, with 10 bases in between. The V gene's germline CDR1 is SNHLY and CDR2 FYNNEI. The CDR3 extends over 14 amino acids. The data are from a study of blood T cell repertoires in COVID-19. Whole-study context: Whether acute or convalescent, the COVID-19 samples came from the United States, Italy and Spain. PBMCs, B-cell-depleted T cells, or T cells provided the cDNA or gDNA that made up the material.

Original processing methods: Reference gene primer amplification yielded estimated nucleated cell counts. Measured with immunoSEQ multiplex PCR; TCRdb has only the in-frame clones, and not every one. V, J and clone size are those of that table, while D and trimming were read from the DNA. Among about 60,000 clones listed, 70% to 85% were seen once. Sequencing was carried out using peripheral blood. This sequence originates from a human donor in a cohort sampled during active COVID-19. The chain uses TRBV2 and TRBJ2-7, with D hard to call. The CDR3 DNA sequence: TGTGCCAGCAGTGAACCTCGAGCGCCCTACGAGCAGTACTTC. Translated, it gives CASSEPRAPYEQYF.